This T cell receptor (beta chain) derives from a study of blood T cell repertoires in COVID-19. Background on the study: Samples of COVID-19 (acute and convalescent) were obtained from the United States, Italy and Spain.

Sequencing used immunoSEQ multiplex PCR; TCRdb keeps in-frame clones, though not all of them. In the table there are approximately 59,000 clones, roughly 77% of which are singletons. V dropped 6 bases and J dropped 0; count of bases not matched to a gene: 6. The CDR3 runs to 15 residues. Germline CDR1 and CDR2: ENHRY and SYGVKD. Enrolled during active infection, Seattle patients were then followed longitudinally. The receptor's source is a man between 60 and 75 years old with COVID-19, enrolled during active disease. The V gene is TRBV10-3, the J gene TRBJ2-3, with TRBD2 matching over 7 bases. Sequenced material: peripheral blood. The CDR3 region is CAIRPLAASTDTQYF. In DNA, the CDR3 is TGTGCCATCAGACCCCTAGCGGCTAGCACAGATACGCAGTATTTT.